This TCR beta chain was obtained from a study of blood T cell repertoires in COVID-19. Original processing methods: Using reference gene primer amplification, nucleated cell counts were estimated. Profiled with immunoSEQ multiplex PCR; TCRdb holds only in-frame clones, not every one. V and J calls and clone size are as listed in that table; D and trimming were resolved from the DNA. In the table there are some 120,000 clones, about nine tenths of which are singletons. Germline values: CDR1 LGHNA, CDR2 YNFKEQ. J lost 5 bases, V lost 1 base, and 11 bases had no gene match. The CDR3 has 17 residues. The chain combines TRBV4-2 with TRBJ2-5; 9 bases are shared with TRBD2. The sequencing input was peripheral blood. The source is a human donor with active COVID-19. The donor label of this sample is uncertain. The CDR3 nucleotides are TGTGCCAGCAGCCAAGGGGCCCGCGGGGGGGCCGGCGAGACCCAGTACTTC. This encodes CASSQGARGGAGETQYF.